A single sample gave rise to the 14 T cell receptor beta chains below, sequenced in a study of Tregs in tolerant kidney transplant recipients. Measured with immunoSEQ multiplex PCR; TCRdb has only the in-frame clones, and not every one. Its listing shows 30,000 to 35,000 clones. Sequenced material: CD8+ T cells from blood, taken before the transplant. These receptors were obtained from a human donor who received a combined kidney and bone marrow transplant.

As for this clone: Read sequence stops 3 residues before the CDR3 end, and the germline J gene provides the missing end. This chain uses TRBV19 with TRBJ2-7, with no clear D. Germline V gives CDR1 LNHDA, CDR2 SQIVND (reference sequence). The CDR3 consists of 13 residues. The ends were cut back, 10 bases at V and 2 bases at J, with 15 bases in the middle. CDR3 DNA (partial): TGTGCCACCCAATCTCCAGTTCCCTACGAG. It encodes CATQSPVPYE. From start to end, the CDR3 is CATQSPVPYEQYF.

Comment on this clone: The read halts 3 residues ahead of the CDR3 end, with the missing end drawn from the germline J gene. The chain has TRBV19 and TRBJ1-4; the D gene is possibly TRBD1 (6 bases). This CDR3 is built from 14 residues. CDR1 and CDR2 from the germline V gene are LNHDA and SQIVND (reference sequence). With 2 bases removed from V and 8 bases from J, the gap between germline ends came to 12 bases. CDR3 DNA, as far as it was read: TGTGCCAGTAGTATATTCGGGGGGGCCGAAAAA. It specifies CASSIFGGAEK. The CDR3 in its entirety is CASSIFGGAEKLFF.

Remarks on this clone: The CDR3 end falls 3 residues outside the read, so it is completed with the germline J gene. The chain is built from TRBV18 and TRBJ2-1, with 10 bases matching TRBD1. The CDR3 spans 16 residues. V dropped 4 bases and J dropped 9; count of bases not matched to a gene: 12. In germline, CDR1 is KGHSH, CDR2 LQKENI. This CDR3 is CASSQGTGAVHGEQFF. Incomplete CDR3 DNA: TGTGCCAGCTCACAGGGGACAGGGGCTGTTCATGGTGAG.

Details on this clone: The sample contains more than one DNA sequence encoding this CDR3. The sequenced part of the CDR3 DNA is TGTGCCAGCAGTTACTCGAGAGACAGGGGGAACACTGAA. Amino acids: CASSYSRDRGNTE. The full CDR3 protein is CASSYSRDRGNTEAFF. The V and J genes are TRBV6-2 or TRBV6-3 and TRBJ1-1; the match to TRBD1 covers 8 bases. The read is 3 residues too short to cover the CDR3 end, so that end is filled in from the germline J gene. Germline trimming cut 0 bases from V and 1 base from J; bases unmatched to any gene: 4. This CDR3 is 16 amino acids long. CDR1 and CDR2 (germline): MNHEY, SVGEGT.

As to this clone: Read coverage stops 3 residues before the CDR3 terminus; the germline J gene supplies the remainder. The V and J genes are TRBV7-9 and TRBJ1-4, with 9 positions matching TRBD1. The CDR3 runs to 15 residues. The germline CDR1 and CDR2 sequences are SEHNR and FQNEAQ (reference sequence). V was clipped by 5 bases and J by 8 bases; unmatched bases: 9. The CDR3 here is CASSPPTGGTEKLFF. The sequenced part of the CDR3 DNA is TGTGCCAGCAGCCCCCCGACAGGGGGGACCGAAAAA.

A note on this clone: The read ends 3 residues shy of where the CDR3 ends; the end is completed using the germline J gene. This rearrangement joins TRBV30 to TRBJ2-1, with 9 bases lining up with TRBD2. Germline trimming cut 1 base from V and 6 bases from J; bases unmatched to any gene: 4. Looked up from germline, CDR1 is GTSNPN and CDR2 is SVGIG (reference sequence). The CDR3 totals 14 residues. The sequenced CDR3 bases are TGTGCCTGGAGTGGACTAGCGGATATCAATGAG. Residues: CAWSGLADINE. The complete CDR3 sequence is CAWSGLADINEQFF.

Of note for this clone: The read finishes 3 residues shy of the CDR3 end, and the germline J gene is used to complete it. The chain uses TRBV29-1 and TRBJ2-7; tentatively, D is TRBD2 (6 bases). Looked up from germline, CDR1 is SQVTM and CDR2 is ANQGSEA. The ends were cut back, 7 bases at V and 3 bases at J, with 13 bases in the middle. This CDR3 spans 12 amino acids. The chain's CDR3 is CSASGTHYEQYF. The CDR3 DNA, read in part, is TGCAGCGCCTCCGGGACTCACTACGAG.

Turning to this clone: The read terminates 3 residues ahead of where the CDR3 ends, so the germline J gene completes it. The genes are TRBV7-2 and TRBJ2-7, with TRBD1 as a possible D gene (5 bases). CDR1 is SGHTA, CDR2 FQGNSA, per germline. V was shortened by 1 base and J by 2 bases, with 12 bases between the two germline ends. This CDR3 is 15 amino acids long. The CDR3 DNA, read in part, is TGTGCCAGCAGCTTAGGGGGCAGTTACCCCTACGAG. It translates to CASSLGGSYPYE. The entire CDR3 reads CASSLGGSYPYEQYF.

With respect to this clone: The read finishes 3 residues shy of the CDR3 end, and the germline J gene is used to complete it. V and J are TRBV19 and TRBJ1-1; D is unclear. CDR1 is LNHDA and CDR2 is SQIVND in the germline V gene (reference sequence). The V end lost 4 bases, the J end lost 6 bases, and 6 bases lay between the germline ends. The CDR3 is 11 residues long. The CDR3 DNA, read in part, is TGTGCCAGTAGTAAGAGGGCTGAA. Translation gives CASSKRAE. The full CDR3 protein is CASSKRAEAFF. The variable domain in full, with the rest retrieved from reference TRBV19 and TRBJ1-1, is DGGITQSPKYLFRKEGQNVTLSCEQNLNHDAMYWYRQDPGQGLRLIYYSQIVNDFQKGDIAEGYSVSREKKESFPLTVTSAQKNPTAFYLCASSKRAEAFFGQGTRLTVV.

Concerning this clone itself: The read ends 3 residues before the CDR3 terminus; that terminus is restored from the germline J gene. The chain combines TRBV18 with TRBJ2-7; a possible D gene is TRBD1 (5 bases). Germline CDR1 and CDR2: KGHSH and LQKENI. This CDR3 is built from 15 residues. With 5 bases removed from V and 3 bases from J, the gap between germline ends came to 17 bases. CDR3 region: CASSDEDIPHYEQYF. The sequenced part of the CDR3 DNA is TGTGCCAGCTCAGACGAGGACATACCTCACTACGAG.

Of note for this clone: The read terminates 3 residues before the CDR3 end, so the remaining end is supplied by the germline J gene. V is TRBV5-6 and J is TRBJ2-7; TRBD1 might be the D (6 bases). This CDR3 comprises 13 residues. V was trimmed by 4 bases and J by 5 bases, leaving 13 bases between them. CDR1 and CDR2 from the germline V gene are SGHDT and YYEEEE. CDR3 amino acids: CASSHHGQHEQYF. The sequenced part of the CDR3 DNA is TGTGCCAGCAGCCACCACGGACAGCACGAG.

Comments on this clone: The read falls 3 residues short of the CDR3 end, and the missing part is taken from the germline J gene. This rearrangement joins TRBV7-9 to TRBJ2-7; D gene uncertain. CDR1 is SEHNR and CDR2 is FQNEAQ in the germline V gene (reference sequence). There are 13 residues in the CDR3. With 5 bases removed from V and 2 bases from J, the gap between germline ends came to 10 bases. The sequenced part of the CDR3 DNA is TGTGCCAGCAGCCCAGTGGGCCCCTACGAG. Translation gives CASSPVGPYE. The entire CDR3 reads CASSPVGPYEQYF.

CDR3 region: CASSNAGEAWETQYF. CDR3 DNA (partial): TGTGCCAGTAGCAACGCGGGGGAAGCGTGGGAGACC. The genes are TRBV19 and TRBJ2-5; 7 bases agree with TRBD2. From the germline J gene comes the end of the CDR3, since the read stops 3 residues before it. V dropped 6 bases and J dropped 5; count of bases not matched to a gene: 12. The germline V gene encodes CDR1 LNHDA and CDR2 SQIVND (reference sequence). CDR3 length: 15 amino acids.

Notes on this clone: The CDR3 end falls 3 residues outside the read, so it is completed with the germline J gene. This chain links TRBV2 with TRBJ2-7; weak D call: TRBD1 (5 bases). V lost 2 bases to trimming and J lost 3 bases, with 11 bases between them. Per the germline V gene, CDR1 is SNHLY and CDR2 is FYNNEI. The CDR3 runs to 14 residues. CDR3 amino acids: CASSELDSRYEQYF. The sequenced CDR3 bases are TGTGCCAGCAGTGAACTTGACAGCCGCTACGAG. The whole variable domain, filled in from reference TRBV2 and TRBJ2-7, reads EPEVTQTPSHQVTQMGQEVILRCVPISNHLYFYWYRQILGQKVEFLVSFYNNEISEKSEIFDDQFSVERPDGSNFTLKIRSTKLEDSAMYFCASSELDSRYEQYFGPGTRLTVT.